The 27 T cell receptor beta chains below all came from one sample that was sequenced in a study of T cell responses to AZD1222 COVID-19 vaccine. Method: immunoSEQ multiplex PCR; TCRdb's copy keeps in-frame clones and lacks some. Of 80,000 to 100,000 clones listed, 88% are singletons. Sequences were derived from peripheral blood, sampled on day 0 of AZD1222 vaccination. These receptor sequences come from an adult in good health.

This clone was detected only once. The CDR3 protein is CASRRGTSGSSEQYF. As DNA, the CDR3 is TGTGCCAGCAGGCGCGGGACTAGCGGGAGTTCCGAGCAGTACTTC. V is TRBV28 and J is TRBJ2-7; 14 bases align to TRBD2. Per the germline V gene, CDR1 is MDHEN and CDR2 is SYDVKM. V lost 6 bases, J lost 6 bases, and 7 bases stayed unmatched. The CDR3 sequence is 15 residues long. Full variable domain (remainder filled in from reference TRBV28 and TRBJ2-7): DVKVTQSSRYLVKRTGEKVFLECVQDMDHENMFWYRQDPGLGLRLIYFSYDVKMKEKGDIPEGYSVSREKKERFSLILESASTNQTSMYLCASRRGTSGSSEQYFGPGTRLTVT.

The chain uses TRBV19 and TRBJ2-7, with a possible D match to TRBD2 (5 bases). This CDR3 is built from 14 residues. Trimming pared 3 bases from V and 3 bases from J, leaving 12 bases between. In germline, CDR1 is LNHDA, CDR2 SQIVND (reference sequence). CDR3 nucleotide sequence: TGTGCCAGTAGTATCACGGGGAATAACTACGAGCAGTACTTC. Translated, it gives CASSITGNNYEQYF.

V is TRBV24-1 and J is TRBJ1-2; tentative D call: TRBD1 (6 bases). The ends were cut back, 6 bases at V and 5 bases at J, with 9 bases in the middle. The CDR3 length is 12 residues. In germline, CDR1 is KGHDR, CDR2 SFDVKD. The CDR3 loop reads CATSSGAYGYTF. CDR3 in DNA: TGTGCCACCAGTTCAGGGGCTTATGGCTACACCTTC.

This rearrangement joins TRBV10-3 to TRBJ2-7; 7 nucleotides match TRBD2. Germline values: CDR1 ENHRY, CDR2 SYGVKD. The CDR3 sequence is 14 residues long. Trimming at V came to 4 bases and at J to 2 bases, leaving 5 bases not matched to a gene. CDR3 in DNA: TGTGCCATCAGTGGATACAGCGGGGCCTACGAGCAGTACTTC. Protein product: CAISGYSGAYEQYF.

The chain combines TRBV10-3 with TRBJ2-5; 10 nucleotides agree with TRBD2. CDR3 size: 12 residues. The ends lost 9 bases at V and 3 bases at J; junction bases unmatched: 1. Germline V lookup: CDR1 ENHRY, CDR2 SYGVKD. The CDR3 is CAIGLAEETQYF. CDR3 nucleotide sequence: TGTGCCATTGGACTAGCGGAAGAGACCCAGTACTTC.

The chain couples TRBV18 to TRBJ2-1; perhaps D is TRBD1 or TRBD2 (5 bases each). The CDR3 loop spans 17 amino acids. V shed 3 bases and J shed 4 bases, with 19 bases lying between them. Germline V gives CDR1 KGHSH, CDR2 LQKENI. CDR3 sequence reads: CASSPPAGVGPYNEQFF. CDR3 DNA sequence: TGTGCCAGCTCACCCCCGGCTGGGGTGGGACCTTACAATGAGCAGTTCTTC.

The rearrangement uses TRBV5-6 and TRBJ2-1; D possibly corresponds to TRBD1 (6 bases). Germline V lookup: CDR1 SGHDT, CDR2 YYEEEE. V was shortened by 2 bases and J by 2 bases, with 14 bases between the two germline ends. The CDR3 sequence is 16 residues long. CDR3: CASSLVGQTTYNEQFF. CDR3 coding DNA: TGTGCCAGCAGCTTAGTTGGACAGACGACCTACAATGAGCAGTTCTTC.

J is TRBJ2-5 and V is TRBV28; D is possibly TRBD1 (5 bases). Germline V gene sequence: CDR1 MDHEN, CDR2 SYDVKM. The germline V and J ends were trimmed by 3 bases and 1 base, with 12 bases remaining between them. The length of the CDR3 is 15 residues. The CDR3 loop reads CASSLYWGAQETQYF. DNA for the CDR3: TGTGCCAGCAGTTTGTATTGGGGCGCCCAAGAGACCCAGTACTTC. Filled out from reference TRBV28 and TRBJ2-5, the complete variable domain reads DVKVTQSSRYLVKRTGEKVFLECVQDMDHENMFWYRQDPGLGLRLIYFSYDVKMKEKGDIPEGYSVSREKKERFSLILESASTNQTSMYLCASSLYWGAQETQYFGPGTRLLVL.

The chain uses TRBV30 and TRBJ2-2, with TRBD1 identical over 10 bases. The germline V gene has CDR1 GTSNPN and CDR2 SVGIG (reference sequence). The CDR3 runs 16 residues. J lost 0 bases, V lost 4 bases, and 5 bases had no gene match. This CDR3 reads CAWKTGGTANTGELFF. The CDR3 DNA reads as TGTGCCTGGAAGACAGGGGGCACCGCGAACACCGGGGAGCTGTTTTTT.

The chain couples TRBV28 to TRBJ1-3; D not certain. V lost 8 bases and J 3 bases, leaving 14 bases between the germline ends. Looked up from germline, CDR1 is MDHEN and CDR2 is SYDVKM. The CDR3 covers 14 residues. CDR3 sequence (DNA): TGTGCCAGCCGATCTTCTGGGGTTGGAAACACCATATATTTT. Its protein is CASRSSGVGNTIYF.

The chain is built from TRBV7-8 and TRBJ1-3, with 7 positions matching TRBD1. Per the germline V gene, CDR1 is SGHVS and CDR2 is FQNEAQ. J was trimmed by 7 bases and V by 1 base; bases with no gene match: 7. The CDR3 runs 15 residues. CDR3 residues: CASSLGQGRANTIYF. CDR3 sequence (DNA): TGTGCCAGCAGCTTAGGACAGGGAAGGGCTAACACCATATATTTT. The full variable domain, in which reference TRBV7-8 and TRBJ1-3 provide the parts outside the CDR3, is GAGVSQSPRYKVAKRGQDVALRCDPISGHVSLFWYQQALGQGPEFLTYFQNEAQLDKSGLPSDRFFAERPEGSVSTLKIQRTQQEDSAVYLCASSLGQGRANTIYFGEGSWLTVV.

This clone was counted a few times. V gene TRBV30 combines with J gene TRBJ2-1; D tentatively reads TRBD1 or TRBD2 (5 bases each). In germline, CDR1 is GTSNPN, CDR2 SVGIG (reference sequence). This CDR3 spans 13 amino acids. Trimming took 4 bases from V and 3 from J, leaving 10 bases between them. The CDR3 sequence is CAWTRAGYNEQFF. The CDR3 DNA follows: TGTGCCTGGACCAGGGCGGGCTACAATGAGCAGTTCTTC.

The chain links TRBV7-3 to TRBJ2-7; 7 bases map to TRBD2. The CDR3 is 17 amino acids. Germline V lookup: CDR1 SGHTA, CDR2 FQGTGA. V was clipped by 5 bases and J by 0 bases; unmatched bases: 13. The CDR3 DNA reads as TGTGCCAGCAGCCCAGCATATCGACTAGCAGCCTCCTACGAGCAGTACTTC. Protein sequence: CASSPAYRLAASYEQYF.

The V gene is TRBV30, the J gene TRBJ2-1; possibly TRBD1 or TRBD2 for D (6 bases each). There are 15 residues in the CDR3. V dropped 5 bases and J dropped 4 bases, with 18 bases sitting between them. Germline V gene lookup returns CDR1 GTSNPN and CDR2 SVGIG (reference sequence). In nucleotides, the CDR3 is TGTGCCTGGGGGTTTGGGGGGCCCATTTACAATGAGCAGTTCTTC. Translated, it gives CAWGFGGPIYNEQFF.

This chain's CDR3 is CASSPVTSSEQFF. The DNA for the CDR3 is TGTGCCAGCAGCCCAGTGACTAGCAGTGAGCAGTTCTTC. The J gene is TRBJ2-1, the V gene TRBV7-9, with 7 bases that match TRBD2. V dropped 5 bases and J dropped 9; count of bases not matched to a gene: 7. There are 13 residues in the CDR3. Germline-derived CDR1 and CDR2 are SEHNR and FQNEAQ (reference sequence).

V is TRBV18 and J is TRBJ2-1, with 9 nucleotides matching TRBD1. The length of the CDR3 is 14 residues. Looked up from germline, CDR1 is KGHSH and CDR2 is LQKENI. Trimming cost V 0 bases and J 10 bases; bases outside gene matches: 4. The DNA of the CDR3 is TGTGCCAGCTCACCACCTGTGACAGGGGGAGAGCAGTTCTTC. Protein sequence: CASSPPVTGGEQFF.

This chain uses TRBV6-2 or TRBV6-3 with TRBJ2-5, with a weak D call TRBD1 (6 bases). The CDR3 covers 16 residues. Deletions cut 2 bases from V and 2 bases from J, with 15 bases between. From germline, CDR1 is MNHEY and CDR2 SVGEGT. For the CDR3, the DNA is TGTGCCAGCAGTTACCTCGAGGGTAGGGGGCAAGAGACCCAGTACTTC. This sequence encodes CASSYLEGRGQETQYF.

The chain links TRBV5-4 to TRBJ2-7, with D uncertain. Looked up from germline, CDR1 is SGHNT and CDR2 is YYREEE (reference sequence). Trimming cost V 2 bases and J 3 bases, with 6 bases left between them. The CDR3 loop spans 12 amino acids. The CDR3 region has the DNA TGTGCCAGCAGCTTAGACGGCTACGAGCAGTACTTC. This sequence encodes CASSLDGYEQYF.

This chain connects TRBV7-8 to TRBJ1-3; D perhaps matches TRBD1 (6 bases). Germline-derived CDR1 and CDR2 are SGHVS and FQNEAQ. This CDR3 has 16 residues. V lost 2 bases, J lost 1 base, and 12 bases lay in between. CDR3 sequence: CASSLRRGASGNTIYF. CDR3 nucleotide sequence: TGTGCCAGCAGCTTACGCCGGGGGGCGTCTGGAAACACCATATATTTT.

J is TRBJ1-3 and V is TRBV10-3; TRBD1 is a possible D gene (6 bases). Germline V CDR1 and CDR2: ENHRY, SYGVKD. CDR3 size: 12 residues. The V end was cut by 6 bases, the J end by 8 bases, with 11 bases between. The CDR3 coding sequence is TGTGCCATCAGGAAACAGGGAGACACCATATATTTT. Protein product: CAIRKQGDTIYF.

The chain uses TRBV6-1 and TRBJ2-7, with 9 bases identical to TRBD1. Germline CDR1 and CDR2: MNHNS and SASEGT. The junction had 5 bases not matched to a gene; V was cut back by 5 bases and J by 3 bases. This CDR3 spans 14 amino acids. The CDR3 here is CASSYGTGFYEQYF. The CDR3 DNA sequence: TGTGCCAGCAGTTATGGGACAGGGTTCTACGAGCAGTACTTC.

The chain recombines TRBV28 with TRBJ2-3; 8 bases line up with TRBD2. The CDR3 is 14 amino acids. Trimming at V came to 7 bases and at J to 6 bases, leaving 9 bases not matched to a gene. CDR1 is MDHEN and CDR2 is SYDVKM in the germline V gene. The CDR3 sequence: CASIKGLVSDTQYF. The CDR3 nucleotides are TGTGCCAGCATAAAGGGACTAGTCTCGGATACGCAGTATTTT.

The sample holds a few counts of this clone. The rearrangement uses TRBV10-3 and TRBJ2-2; 12 bases match TRBD2. The trim removed 6 bases at V and 6 bases at J, leaving 5 bases unmatched. There are 15 residues in the CDR3. The germline V gene encodes CDR1 ENHRY and CDR2 SYGVKD. CDR3 protein: CAISRTSGDAGELFF. CDR3 DNA: TGTGCCATCAGCAGGACTAGCGGGGATGCCGGGGAGCTGTTTTTT.

V usage is TRBV30 and J usage is TRBJ1-5; D gene unclear. The V and J ends lost 2 bases and 6 bases respectively, with 11 bases between them. Germline V CDR1 and CDR2: GTSNPN, SVGIG (reference sequence). The CDR3 is 13 amino acids. The CDR3 DNA is TGTGCCTGGAGTTGTTTTTGGGCTCAGCCCCAGCATTTT. This gives the protein CAWSCFWAQPQHF.

The chain combines TRBV7-9 with TRBJ2-7; D uncertain. This CDR3 region has 11 residues. With 7 bases removed from V and 5 bases from J, the gap between germline ends came to 9 bases. Germline V gene sequence: CDR1 SEHNR, CDR2 FQNEAQ (reference sequence). CDR3 sequence reads: CASILGDEQYF. In nucleotides, the CDR3 is TGTGCCAGCATCCTAGGAGACGAGCAGTACTTC.

The rearrangement uses TRBV30 and TRBJ1-2; D not resolved. The ends were cut back, 3 bases at V and 8 bases at J, with 16 bases in the middle. Germline V gene sequence: CDR1 GTSNPN, CDR2 SVGIG (reference sequence). The CDR3 sequence is 13 residues long. The CDR3 region has the DNA TGTGCCTGGAGCGGGATCGGTACCCGCGGCTACACCTTC. Translating gives CAWSGIGTRGYTF.

The rearrangement uses TRBV5-1 and TRBJ2-1, with TRBD2 matching 14 bases. J lost 15 bases, V lost 4 bases, and 6 bases had no gene match. The CDR3 is made up of 13 amino acids. Germline loops: CDR1 SGHRS, CDR2 YFSETQ. CDR3 loop: CASSRTSGGQSFF. The CDR3, as DNA: TGCGCCAGCAGCCGGACTAGCGGGGGGCAATCGTTCTTC.